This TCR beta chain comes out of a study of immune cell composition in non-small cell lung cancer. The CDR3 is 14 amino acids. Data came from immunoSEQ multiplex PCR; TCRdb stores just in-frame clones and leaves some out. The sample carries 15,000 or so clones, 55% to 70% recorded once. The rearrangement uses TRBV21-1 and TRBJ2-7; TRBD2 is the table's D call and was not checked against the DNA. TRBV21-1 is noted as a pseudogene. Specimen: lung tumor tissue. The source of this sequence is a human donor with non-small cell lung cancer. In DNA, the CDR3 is TGTGCCAGCAGCTCGGGCAGGGAGGTTAAAGGGCAGTACTTC. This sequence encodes CASSSGREVKGQYF.